These T cell receptor beta chains were read from a single sample in a study of shared clonotypes between healthy human individuals. Clones were read by immunoSEQ multiplex PCR, and TCRdb kept only the in-frame ones, dropping some. The sample holds approximately 1.5 million clones, about 98.5% seen once. Specimen: naive CD4+ T cells sorted from blood. These receptors were obtained from a man aged 25 to 40 in good health. Both conserved end residues are part of each CDR3. The D gene is left open where the match is weak. Clone size appears in some rows only: once, few, many, or a class for an expanded clone.

CDR3 DNA,CDR3 protein,V gene,D gene,CDR3 length,J gene,clone size
TGTGCCAGCAGTCTCCCTCGACCAAGAAATCGGGCTGGGAGTTACGAGCAGTACTTC,CASSLPRPRNRAGSYEQYF,TRBV28,.,19,TRBJ2-7,.
TGTGCCAGCGGGGCCGGGACCGCCTGGGGACAGCCCCAGCATTTT,CASGAGTAWGQPQHF,TRBV6-5,.,15,TRBJ1-5,.
TGTGCCACCAGCAGGGATTACAATGAGCAGTTCTTC,CATSRDYNEQFF,TRBV15,.,12,TRBJ2-1,.
TGTGCCAGCAGCTTATTGGCTAACACCGGGGAGCTGTTTTTT,CASSLLANTGELFF,TRBV11-2,.,14,TRBJ2-2,once
TGTGCCAGCAGCCAAGAGGGACTAGCGGGGAAGGGCAATGAGCAGTTCTTC,CASSQEGLAGKGNEQFF,TRBV4-2,TRBD2,17,TRBJ2-1,.
TGTGCCAGCAGTGTACTAGCGGGCAAGAGCTCCTACAATGAGCAGTTCTTC,CASSVLAGKSSYNEQFF,TRBV6-1,TRBD2,17,TRBJ2-1,once
TGTGCCAGCGGTTCCTTCGGGGGATTGACTGAGCAGTTCTTC,CASGSFGGLTEQFF,TRBV25-1,.,14,TRBJ2-1,.
TGTGCCAGCAGTGACCCCGCCGGGGAGCTGTTTTTT,CASSDPAGELFF,TRBV6-4,.,12,TRBJ2-2,once
TGTGCCAGCAGCTTGACGGCAGGGGGTAAAAGCAATCAGCCCCAGCATTTT,CASSLTAGGKSNQPQHF,TRBV5-4,TRBD1,17,TRBJ1-5,.
TGCAGCGTTAGGGAGGTGAGCACTGAAGCTTTCTTT,CSVREVSTEAFF,TRBV29-1,.,12,TRBJ1-1,.
TGTGCAGCCGGGGGAGGGCTTGATAATAGCAATCAGCCCCAGCATTTT,CAAGGGLDNSNQPQHF,TRBV28,.,16,TRBJ1-5,.
TGTGCCACCAGCAGAGCGGACAGTTTGACTGAAGCTTTCTTT,CATSRADSLTEAFF,TRBV15,.,14,TRBJ1-1,.
TGTGCCAGTAGTAGCCGCGGACTGAACTACGAGCAGTACTTC,CASSSRGLNYEQYF,TRBV19,.,14,TRBJ2-7,.
TGTGCCAGCAGCGCCGATGTGATGGCGGGAGTTCCCTACGAGCAGTACTTC,CASSADVMAGVPYEQYF,TRBV11-2,TRBD2,17,TRBJ2-7,once
TGTGCCAGCAGACCTCGGACAGGGGAAGTCAATGAGCAGTTCTTC,CASRPRTGEVNEQFF,TRBV27,TRBD1,15,TRBJ2-1,.
TGTGCCAGCAAAGAAAGCGGGCAGTACTTC,CASKESGQYF,TRBV6-1,.,10,TRBJ2-7,.
TGTGCCAGCAGTGAATTTAGCGGTAGCACAGATACGCAGTATTTT,CASSEFSGSTDTQYF,TRBV25-1,.,15,TRBJ2-3,.
TGTGCCAGCAGTGAAAGGGTAGCGGGAGGTCTATACAATGAGCAGTTCTTC,CASSERVAGGLYNEQFF,TRBV2,TRBD2,17,TRBJ2-1,.
TGTGCCAGCAGGAGGGCCCTGGGTGGCTACACCTTC,CASRRALGGYTF,TRBV28,.,12,TRBJ1-2,once
TGTGCCAGCAGTTACGGAGGGGGCGCCTACAATGAGCAGTTCTTC,CASSYGGGAYNEQFF,TRBV6-6,.,15,TRBJ2-1,once
TGTGCCTGGACAGGCGGAATCTACGAGCAGTACTTC,CAWTGGIYEQYF,TRBV30,.,12,TRBJ2-7,once
TGTGCCAGCAGCCTAGTCAGTGAGCAGTTCTTC,CASSLVSEQFF,TRBV7-2,.,11,TRBJ2-1,.
TGCGCCAGCAAGCTTGGGACAGGCGTAGGGACCCAGTACTTC,CASKLGTGVGTQYF,TRBV5-1,TRBD1,14,TRBJ2-5,.
TGTGCCAGCAGCCCTGAGATTGGGAACACCGGGGAGCTGTTTTTT,CASSPEIGNTGELFF,TRBV28,.,15,TRBJ2-2,.
TGCAGTGTTGGTGAACGCTACGAGCAGTACTTC,CSVGERYEQYF,TRBV20-1,.,11,TRBJ2-7,.
TGTGCCATCGGGACTATTGCCGGCGGGGAGCTGTTTTTT,CAIGTIAGGELFF,TRBV10-3,TRBD2,13,TRBJ2-2,.
TGTGCCAGCAGCTCGGGATCCCAAGAGACCCAGTACTTC,CASSSGSQETQYF,TRBV11-3,.,13,TRBJ2-5,once
TGTGCCAGCAGTCAAACTAGCGGGAGGTTTGGCGAGCAGTACTTC,CASSQTSGRFGEQYF,TRBV6-5,TRBD2,15,TRBJ2-7,.
TGTGCCAGCAGCTTTAGAAAAGGCGCCTACGAGCAGTACTTC,CASSFRKGAYEQYF,TRBV7-8,.,14,TRBJ2-7,.
TGCGCCAGCAGTGAGTCGGGGACTAGCGGGGTCACTAGCACAGATACGCAGTATTTT,CASSESGTSGVTSTDTQYF,TRBV10-1,TRBD2,19,TRBJ2-3,once
TGTGCCAGCAGCGTGGGTTGGGCCTCAGTAGAGCAGTACTTC,CASSVGWASVEQYF,TRBV9,.,14,TRBJ2-7,.
TGTGCCAGCAGCTTATTATTGCACAATGAGCAGTTCTTC,CASSLLLHNEQFF,TRBV7-2,.,13,TRBJ2-1,.
TGTGCCAGCAGTCCCATCACAGGGGGACGTGTTCAGCCCCAGCATTTT,CASSPITGGRVQPQHF,TRBV28,TRBD1,16,TRBJ1-5,.
TGTGCCAGCAGCAAAGAGCCCTTGGGACAGGGGGGACTGAACACTGAAGCTTTCTTT,CASSKEPLGQGGLNTEAFF,TRBV21-1,.,19,TRBJ1-1,.
TGTGCCAGCAGCGCAAGCGGCGGGACCGGGACAGGGAACCCAGATACGCAGTATTTT,CASSASGGTGTGNPDTQYF,TRBV7-9,TRBD1,19,TRBJ2-3,.
TGTGCCACCGGACTCCCTAGCTCCTACGAGCAGTACTTC,CATGLPSSYEQYF,TRBV10-3,.,13,TRBJ2-7,.
TGTGCCAGCAGCCCGGTCGGGGACAGTAATCAGCCCCAGCATTTT,CASSPVGDSNQPQHF,TRBV7-9,TRBD1,15,TRBJ1-5,.
TGTGCCAGCAGTTTACTGGCGGGGGGGAATGGCTACACCTTC,CASSLLAGGNGYTF,TRBV28,.,14,TRBJ1-2,.
TGTGCCATTCAAACAGGGGGCGGAGAGACCCAGTACTTC,CAIQTGGGETQYF,TRBV15,TRBD1,13,TRBJ2-5,.
TGTGCCAGCAGCCTTGGGGGGGGCGGTGGCTACGAGCAGTACTTC,CASSLGGGGGYEQYF,TRBV25-1,.,15,TRBJ2-7,.
TGCAGCGTATTTACCGGGACAGGCCCCACAGATACGCAGTATTTT,CSVFTGTGPTDTQYF,TRBV29-1,TRBD1,15,TRBJ2-3,.
TGTGCCAGCAGCTTAGCCCGACAGGGTACCAAAAACATTCAGTACTTC,CASSLARQGTKNIQYF,TRBV7-4,TRBD1,16,TRBJ2-4,once
TGTGCCAGCAGCTTATTCGGGACAGGATTTAACTATGGCTACACCTTC,CASSLFGTGFNYGYTF,TRBV7-9,TRBD1,16,TRBJ1-2,.
TGTGCCAGCAGTTTTGGGGGGCAGAGGAACACTGAAGCTTTCTTT,CASSFGGQRNTEAFF,TRBV6-5,.,15,TRBJ1-1,.
TGTGCCAGCAGCGACGTCCAACGACTAGCGGGAGATTCGGGTGAGCAGTTCTTC,CASSDVQRLAGDSGEQFF,TRBV9,TRBD2,18,TRBJ2-1,.
TGTGCCAGCAGTTTTCACGGGCGGCCCTACGAGCAGTACTTC,CASSFHGRPYEQYF,TRBV28,.,14,TRBJ2-7,.
TGTGCCAGCAGTTTATTAGCGGGTCCCTTGACAGATACGCAGTATTTT,CASSLLAGPLTDTQYF,TRBV28,TRBD2,16,TRBJ2-3,.
TGTGCCAGCAGCCCCTACCGGACTTCCAATGAGCAGTTCTTC,CASSPYRTSNEQFF,TRBV7-9,.,14,TRBJ2-1,.
TGTGCCAGCAGCTTGGTAGCGGGAGGACCTTACTCCTACAATGAGCAGTTCTTC,CASSLVAGGPYSYNEQFF,TRBV7-2,TRBD2,18,TRBJ2-1,once
TGTGCCAGCTCACCACTCACCGGGACAGGGATAGATTATGGCTACACCTTC,CASSPLTGTGIDYGYTF,TRBV18,TRBD1,17,TRBJ1-2,.
TGTGCCAGCTCTGAAACACACAGGGAGACCCAGTACTTC,CASSETHRETQYF,TRBV5-6,.,13,TRBJ2-5,.
TGTGCCAGGAACTGGGTTCTCAGAGGTGAGCAGTTCTTC,CARNWVLRGEQFF,TRBV7-2,.,13,TRBJ2-1,.
TGTGCCATCAGTGAGAGGGACAATGAGCAGTTCTTC,CAISERDNEQFF,TRBV10-3,.,12,TRBJ2-1,.
TGTGCCAGTATCCGCGACAGGGGGTATGGCTACACCTTC,CASIRDRGYGYTF,TRBV19,TRBD1,13,TRBJ1-2,once
TGTGCCAGCAGTTTTGGGGGCGGACAGCCAGCCTACGAGCAGTACTTC,CASSFGGGQPAYEQYF,TRBV27,.,16,TRBJ2-7,.
TGTGCCAGCAGCTTAAGGAGGACAGGCCCTAGCAATCAGCCCCAGCATTTT,CASSLRRTGPSNQPQHF,TRBV7-2,TRBD1,17,TRBJ1-5,.